The T cell receptor beta chain under discussion was sequenced for a study of T cells in tuberculosis. Each clinical donor contributed on average roughly 100,000 T cells from unsorted cryopreserved PBMC. Here immunoSEQ multiplex PCR was the method, and the copy in TCRdb shows in-frame clones only, minus some. The table shows about 43,000 clones, with 90% to 95% occurring only once. Whole-study findings and limits: Samples were chosen by availability of cryopreserved specimens.

Germline CDR1 and CDR2: MNHNS and SASEGT. This CDR3 region has 13 residues. V was clipped by 8 bases and J by 0 bases; unmatched bases: 2. Note on this clone: Its antigen is unidentified.

This rearrangement joins TRBV6-1 to TRBJ1-2; 8 nucleotides line up with TRBD1. Material for sequencing was PBMCs. This receptor was obtained from a donor aged 10-29 years with latent tuberculosis or without tuberculosis infection. Some clones in this sample may be carry-over from other donors' samples. CDR3 in DNA: TGTGCCAGCCAGGGACAGGCTAACTATGGCTACACCTTC. This translates into CASQGQANYGYTF.